This T cell receptor (beta chain) derives from a study of graft-versus-host responses after intestinal transplantation. Assay used: immunoSEQ multiplex PCR; TCRdb lists only in-frame clones, some missing. The sample consists of some 140,000 clones, approximately 91% of them appearing once. CDR3 size: 16 residues. For this clone: The antigen remains unidentified.

Study-wide results and limits: Across patients carrying graft-donor T cell macrochimerism, allografts held high graft-versus-host to host-versus-graft clonal ratios. GvH clones occurred in recipient marrow; some first appeared in ileum or blood.

V gene TRBV7-5 combines with J gene TRBJ1-2; the tabulated D call, TRBD1, remains unverified against the DNA. TRBV7-5 is labeled a pseudogene. The source material was unstimulated CD4+ T cells sorted from spleen or lymph node cells, sampled before intestinal transplant. The source of this sequence is a human donor who received an intestinal transplant. Here the CDR3 reads CVRSFRTGGAWYGYTF. The DNA for the CDR3 is TGTGTCAGAAGCTTCCGGACAGGGGGCGCCTGGTATGGCTACACCTTC.